Presented here are 18 T cell receptor beta chains from one specimen sequenced in a study of cytomegalovirus exposure and HLA in healthy donors. Clones were sequenced by immunoSEQ multiplex PCR, and TCRdb holds only the in-frame ones, with some missing. The profile shows 200,000 to 250,000 clones, around nine tenths of them singletons. Sequenced sample: PBMCs. The receptors derive from a young woman in good health and CMV-seropositive.

V usage is TRBV27 and J usage is TRBJ1-5; weak D call: TRBD1 (5 bases). CDR1 and CDR2 from the germline V gene are MNHEY and SMNVEV (reference sequence). The CDR3 spans 13 residues. The V gene lost 6 bases and the J gene lost 6 bases, with 12 bases spanning the gap. The CDR3 nucleotides read TGTGCCAGCAGCCCCGGGGGGGGTCAGCCCCAGCATTTT. Translation gives CASSPGGGQPQHF.

The sample holds one count of this clone. The genes are TRBV6-5 and TRBJ2-1, with TRBD1 matching 9 bases. The CDR3 loop spans 14 amino acids. Germline V gene data show CDR1 as MNHEY and CDR2 as SVGAGI. V trimming: 8 bases; J trimming: 5 bases; junction bases outside the gene matches: 7. The CDR3 here is CASGRTGDNNEQFF. The DNA of the CDR3 is TGTGCCAGCGGAAGGACAGGGGACAACAATGAGCAGTTCTTC.

The rearrangement links TRBV6-1 to TRBJ2-6; D is unclear. This CDR3 has 16 residues. The germline V and J ends were trimmed by 4 bases and 4 bases, with 14 bases remaining between them. CDR1 is MNHNS and CDR2 is SASEGT in the germline V gene. CDR3 in amino acids: CASSVGLSSGANVLTF. CDR3 bases: TGTGCCAGCAGTGTTGGGCTCTCTTCCGGGGCCAACGTCCTGACTTTC.

The chain employs TRBV29-1 and TRBJ2-3; 9 positions agree with TRBD1. In germline, CDR1 is SQVTM, CDR2 ANQGSEA. The CDR3 is made up of 14 amino acids. Losses at the gene ends were 6 bases for V and 2 bases for J; bases not matched to a gene: 6. Here the CDR3 reads CSVLRDRATDTQYF. In DNA form, the CDR3 reads TGCAGCGTACTGCGGGACAGGGCCACAGATACGCAGTATTTT.

The J gene is TRBJ2-6, the V gene TRBV28, with 7 bases that match TRBD1. This CDR3 spans 16 amino acids. After removal of 6 bases from V and 4 bases from J, the junction contained 9 bases not matched to a gene. Per germline, CDR1 MDHEN and CDR2 SYDVKM. The DNA of the CDR3 is TGTGCCAGCAGGCCCACGAGGGGGCCCGGGGCCAACGTCCTGACTTTC. Translating gives CASRPTRGPGANVLTF.

J is TRBJ2-1 and V is TRBV7-6; 10 positions match TRBD1. The trim removed 5 bases at V and 5 bases at J, leaving 15 bases unmatched. This CDR3 spans 18 amino acids. In germline, CDR1 is SGHVS, CDR2 FNYEAQ. The CDR3 nucleotides are TGTGCCAGCAGCGCCCGTCCGCCGGGACAGGGGAACAACAATGAGCAGTTCTTC. This gives the protein CASSARPPGQGNNNEQFF.

J is TRBJ1-1 and V is TRBV27; 12 bases agree with TRBD1. V shed 5 bases, J shed 6 bases, and the junction held 4 bases outside the gene matches. The CDR3 contains 14 residues. Germline V gene lookup returns CDR1 MNHEY and CDR2 SMNVEV (reference sequence). The CDR3 spells CASSTGTGGSEAFF. DNA of the CDR3: TGTGCCAGCAGTACTGGGACAGGGGGCTCTGAAGCTTTCTTT.

The chain recombines TRBV7-9 with TRBJ2-7; 8 bases agree with TRBD2. CDR1 and CDR2 (germline): SEHNR, FQNEAQ (reference sequence). J lost 4 bases, V lost 3 bases, and 14 bases had no gene match. This CDR3 comprises 17 residues. The CDR3 bases are TGTGCCAGCAGCTTTACTAGCGGAGAACCAGGAGAATACGAGCAGTACTTC. Its protein product is CASSFTSGEPGEYEQYF. Complete variable domain (other parts from reference TRBV7-9 and TRBJ2-7): DTGVSQNPRHKITKRGQNVTFRCDPISEHNRLYWYRQTLGQGPEFLTYFQNEAQLEKSRLLSDRFSAERPKGSFSTLEIQRTEQGDSAMYLCASSFTSGEPGEYEQYFGPGTRLTVT.

The chain recombines TRBV28 with TRBJ2-1; D possibly corresponds to TRBD1 (6 bases). V dropped 5 bases and J dropped 14 bases, with 19 bases sitting between them. The germline V gene encodes CDR1 MDHEN and CDR2 SYDVKM. The length of the CDR3 is 13 residues. The CDR3 nucleotides are TGTGCCAGCAGTCCCCAGGGGCCCAGTGGGGAGTTCTTC. Its translation: CASSPQGPSGEFF.

This chain uses TRBV6-5 with TRBJ2-1, with 8 bases lining up with TRBD1. Germline assignment: CDR1 MNHEY and CDR2 SVGAGI. CDR3 length equals 15 residues. With 5 bases clipped from V and 6 bases from J, the junction kept 9 bases outside the gene matches. The CDR3 nucleotides are TGTGCCAGCAGTCTCACAGGGGGTTCCGGCAATGAGCAGTTCTTC. Translation gives CASSLTGGSGNEQFF.

Here the CDR3 reads CAISTDRGTEAFF. The DNA for the CDR3 is TGTGCCATCAGCACCGACAGGGGAACTGAAGCTTTCTTT. V is TRBV10-3 and J is TRBJ1-1; 8 bases fit TRBD1. Per the germline V gene, CDR1 is ENHRY and CDR2 is SYGVKD. The CDR3 extends over 13 amino acids. J lost 5 bases, V lost 6 bases, and 5 bases had no gene match.

The chain carries TRBV6-1 and TRBJ1-1; TRBD1 aligns across 10 bases. This CDR3 comprises 15 residues. Germline CDR1 and CDR2: MNHNS and SASEGT. Trimming cost V 4 bases and J 4 bases; bases outside gene matches: 6. The CDR3 nucleotides are TGTGCCAGCAGTGCGACAGGGGGCTCGGGCACTGAAGCTTTCTTT. It specifies CASSATGGSGTEAFF.

The J gene is TRBJ2-5, the V gene TRBV30; tentatively, D is TRBD2 (5 bases). Trimming cost V 1 base and J 5 bases, with 8 bases left between them. Germline CDR1 is GTSNPN and CDR2 is SVGIG (reference sequence). The CDR3 runs to 12 residues. The DNA of the CDR3 is TGTGCCTGGAGTGCGGGATGGGAGACCCAGTACTTC. Encoded protein: CAWSAGWETQYF.

The chain recombines TRBV7-3 with TRBJ2-1; the match to TRBD2 covers 9 bases. The V and J ends lost 6 bases and 5 bases, in that order; junction bases with no gene match: 8. Germline CDR1 and CDR2: SGHTA and FQGTGA. The CDR3 totals 15 residues. CDR3 nucleotides: TGTGCCAGCAGACCTAGCGGGGTCGCCGACAATGAGCAGTTCTTC. It yields the protein CASRPSGVADNEQFF.

V usage is TRBV7-9 and J usage is TRBJ2-7; 8 nucleotides line up with TRBD1. The J segment lost 5 bases and the V segment lost 3 bases, leaving 6 bases of the junction unmatched. The CDR3 spans 14 residues. Germline values: CDR1 SEHNR, CDR2 FQNEAQ (reference sequence). CDR3 DNA: TGTGCCAGCAGCTTGACCGAGACAGGGGACGAGCAGTACTTC. Translating gives CASSLTETGDEQYF. The complete variable domain, with remaining parts taken from reference TRBV7-9 and TRBJ2-7, reads DTGVSQNPRHKITKRGQNVTFRCDPISEHNRLYWYRQTLGQGPEFLTYFQNEAQLEKSRLLSDRFSAERPKGSFSTLEIQRTEQGDSAMYLCASSLTETGDEQYFGPGTRLTVT.

The rearrangement joins TRBV28 to TRBJ2-2, with a tentative D call TRBD2 (5 bases). Germline loops: CDR1 MDHEN, CDR2 SYDVKM. Trimming shortened V by 7 bases and J by 2 bases, and 14 bases separated the two germline ends. This CDR3 has 15 residues. CDR3 amino acids: CASTSGLANTGELFF. The CDR3 DNA reads as TGTGCCAGCACCTCAGGCCTAGCTAACACCGGGGAGCTGTTTTTT.

The J gene is TRBJ2-7, the V gene TRBV14, with D perhaps matching TRBD1 (6 bases). This CDR3 region has 15 residues. V dropped 5 bases and J dropped 2 bases, with 16 bases sitting between them. CDR1 and CDR2 (germline): SGHDN, FVKESK. The CDR3 loop is CASSSQGQITYEQYF. CDR3 coding DNA: TGTGCCAGCAGCTCACAGGGCCAGATAACCTACGAGCAGTACTTC.

This chain links TRBV27 with TRBJ2-1; TRBD2 aligns across 11 bases. Germline lookup yields CDR1 MNHEY and CDR2 SMNVEV (reference sequence). There are 16 residues in the CDR3. V lost 8 bases to trimming and J lost 8 bases; unmatched junction nucleotides: 14. DNA for the CDR3: TGTGCCAGCGCCACAGATAGCGGGAGGGTTTGGGATGAGCAGTTCTTC. Translating gives CASATDSGRVWDEQFF.